The 25 T cell receptor beta chains below all came from one sample that was sequenced in a study of long-term antiretroviral therapy in people with HIV. At the survey level, the v3.0 immunoSEQ assay was run. Here immunoSEQ multiplex PCR was the method, and the copy in TCRdb shows in-frame clones only, minus some. In the table there are some 20,000 clones, around 81% of which are singletons. Sequencing used unsorted PBMCs, obtained 2.2 years after starting antiretroviral therapy. These receptors came from a man over 45 with HIV.

This chain uses TRBV10-2 with TRBJ2-1, with 7 positions matching TRBD1. The germline V gene encodes CDR1 WSHSY and CDR2 SAAADI. Trimming removed 5 bases from V and 3 bases from J; junction bases left unmatched: 4. The CDR3 contains 14 residues. The CDR3 loop reads CASSKGAVYNEQFF. The CDR3 nucleotides read TGCGCCAGCAGTAAGGGGGCGGTCTACAATGAGCAGTTCTTC.

The chain carries TRBV27 and TRBJ1-5; D is uncertain. Germline CDR1 is MNHEY and CDR2 is SMNVEV (reference sequence). There are 12 residues in the CDR3. Trimming stripped 7 bases from V and 7 bases from J, with 11 bases between. The CDR3 DNA follows: TGTGCCAGCAAGAATTTTGGGCAGCCCCAGCATTTT. Translated: CASKNFGQPQHF.

The chain is built from TRBV6-5 and TRBJ2-3; D is unresolved. The CDR3 runs to 13 residues. V was trimmed by 7 bases and J by 0 bases, leaving 8 bases between them. Germline-derived CDR1 and CDR2 are MNHEY and SVGAGI. This CDR3 reads CASTLQSTDTQYF. The DNA of the CDR3 is TGTGCCAGCACACTACAGAGCACAGATACGCAGTATTTT.

The chain combines TRBV7-2 with TRBJ2-7, with no clear D. This CDR3 has 14 residues. Per the germline V gene, CDR1 is SGHTA and CDR2 is FQGNSA. V lost 5 bases, J lost 0 bases, and 11 bases lay in between. This CDR3 is CASSLSPSSYEQYF. CDR3 coding DNA: TGTGCCAGCAGCCTCAGCCCCAGCTCCTACGAGCAGTACTTC.

This clone was seen more than once but under ten times. This sequence joins TRBV10-3 and TRBJ2-7; possibly TRBD1 or TRBD2 for D (5 bases each). CDR3 length: 15 residues. CDR1 is ENHRY, CDR2 SYGVKD, per germline. The germline V and J ends were trimmed by 6 bases and 0 bases, with 15 bases remaining between them. The CDR3 DNA follows: TGTGCCATCAGCCCCCAAGGGGACCTCTCCTACGAGCAGTACTTC. Its protein is CAISPQGDLSYEQYF.

V gene TRBV7-9 combines with J gene TRBJ2-1, with D possibly TRBD1 on 6 matching bases. Germline V gene lookup returns CDR1 SEHNR and CDR2 FQNEAQ (reference sequence). The ends were cut back, 1 base at V and 10 bases at J, with 14 bases in the middle. CDR3 length: 14 amino acids. The CDR3 DNA follows: TGTGCCAGCAGCTTAGAGGGTCAGGGGCCGGAGCAGTTCTTC. Encoded protein: CASSLEGQGPEQFF.

The genes are TRBV4-1 and TRBJ2-5; possible D gene TRBD1, 6 bases. Germline lookup yields CDR1 MGHRA and CDR2 YSYEKL. The CDR3 sequence is 15 residues long. V lost 3 bases and J lost 2, with 13 bases in between. The CDR3 spells CASSQTDRAQETQYF. CDR3 DNA sequence: TGCGCCAGCAGCCAGACGGACAGAGCACAAGAGACCCAGTACTTC.

This clone was observed a few times. The rearrangement uses TRBV27 and TRBJ2-6; D not certain. In germline, CDR1 is MNHEY, CDR2 SMNVEV (reference sequence). The CDR3 extends over 19 amino acids. Trimming left V 6 bases short and J 0 bases short, with 21 bases between. The CDR3 nucleotides read TGTGCCAGCAGCCCTTATGCTCGGATAGAATTCTCTGGGGCCAACGTCCTGACTTTC. Translation: CASSPYARIEFSGANVLTF.

V usage is TRBV28 and J usage is TRBJ2-7; TRBD1 agrees at 7 bases. V dropped 7 bases and J dropped 7; count of bases not matched to a gene: 16. Looked up from germline, CDR1 is MDHEN and CDR2 is SYDVKM. The CDR3 extends over 15 amino acids. The CDR3 loop reads CASKPRGNYPREQYF. The CDR3 nucleotides read TGTGCCAGCAAACCCAGGGGGAACTACCCTCGGGAGCAGTACTTC.

A few counts support this clone. The chain couples TRBV27 to TRBJ1-2, with unresolved D. The CDR3 is 13 amino acids. Germline V gene sequence: CDR1 MNHEY, CDR2 SMNVEV (reference sequence). The V and J ends lost 5 bases and 7 bases respectively, with 14 bases between them. CDR3 sequence (DNA): TGTGCCAGCAGTATTGACCCTTTAGGTGGCTACACCTTC. Amino acid sequence: CASSIDPLGGYTF.

The CDR3 region is CASSLLDRGPEAFF. CDR3 nucleotide sequence: TGTGCCAGCAGTTTATTAGACAGGGGGCCTGAAGCTTTCTTT. This sequence joins TRBV28 and TRBJ1-1; 10 bases map to TRBD1. J lost 6 bases, V lost 1 base, and 2 bases had no gene match. This CDR3 spans 14 amino acids. Germline assignment: CDR1 MDHEN and CDR2 SYDVKM.

This clone was counted a few times. The rearrangement links TRBV4-1 to TRBJ1-1; a weak D match, TRBD1 (6 bases). Germline V gives CDR1 MGHRA, CDR2 YSYEKL. V dropped 4 bases and J dropped 6 bases, with 12 bases sitting between them. The CDR3 contains 13 residues. The CDR3 DNA reads TGCGCCAGCAGCCCAAACAGGGACGCTGAAGCTTTCTTT. It translates to CASSPNRDAEAFF.

The V call is TRBV18, the J call TRBJ2-7, with 8 bases matching TRBD1. The CDR3 consists of 14 residues. CDR1 and CDR2 (germline): KGHSH, LQKENI. The ends lost 6 bases at V and 4 bases at J; junction bases unmatched: 8. The CDR3 is CASSLDRGKYEQYF. CDR3 DNA: TGTGCCAGCTCCCTAGACAGGGGCAAGTACGAGCAGTACTTC.

The chain has TRBV10-1 and TRBJ2-7; D is tentatively TRBD1 or TRBD2 (5 bases each). CDR1 is WNHNN, CDR2 SYGVQD, per germline (reference sequence). The CDR3 contains 15 residues. V lost 2 bases, J lost 5 bases, and 16 bases lay in between. The CDR3: CASSEGRRGHHEQYF. The DNA of the CDR3 is TGCGCCAGCAGTGAGGGCCGCCGGGGCCACCACGAGCAGTACTTC.

The rearrangement uses TRBV12-5 and TRBJ2-7; D may be TRBD2 (5 bases). The CDR3 spans 13 residues. Trimming removed 1 base at V and 6 bases at J, with 10 bases between. Germline V gives CDR1 LGHNT, CDR2 FRNRAP. DNA of the CDR3: TGTGCTAGTGGTTTGGAATCTAGCAGCGAGCAGTACTTC. It yields the protein CASGLESSSEQYF.

The rearrangement uses TRBV10-3 and TRBJ2-5; D gene ambiguous. The J call may be in error: the DNA end matches TRBJ2-7 better. The length of the CDR3 is 13 residues. From germline, CDR1 is ENHRY and CDR2 SYGVKD. As DNA, the CDR3 is TGTGCCAGAACCCGGGTCCAATCGTACGAGCAGTACTTC. Translated: CARTRVQSYEQYF.

This clone was detected only a few times. The chain is built from TRBV14 and TRBJ1-2; D remains ambiguous. Per germline, CDR1 SGHDN and CDR2 FVKESK. With 4 bases removed from V and 4 bases from J, the gap between germline ends came to 16 bases. The CDR3 runs 15 residues. The CDR3 loop is CASSPDLLAVYGYTF. CDR3 bases: TGTGCCAGCAGCCCGGACCTGTTGGCGGTCTATGGCTACACCTTC. The whole variable domain, remainder taken from reference TRBV14 and TRBJ1-2, is EAGVTQFPSHSVIEKGQTVTLRCDPISGHDNLYWYRRVMGKEIKFLLHFVKESKQDESGMPNNRFLAERTGGTYSTLKVQPAELEDSGVYFCASSPDLLAVYGYTFGSGTRLTVV.

This clone was seen more than once but under ten times. The chain carries TRBV13 and TRBJ1-1, with a possible D match to TRBD1 (5 bases). The CDR3 is 15 amino acids. The germline gives CDR1 PRHDT, CDR2 FYEKMQ (reference sequence). With 5 bases removed from V and 4 bases from J, the gap between germline ends came to 17 bases. CDR3 DNA sequence: TGTGCCAGCAGCCGGCGCGGGGCGGGTAGCACTGAAGCTTTCTTT. Protein product: CASSRRGAGSTEAFF.

V is TRBV29-1 and J is TRBJ2-7; possible D gene TRBD1, 5 bases. V was shortened by 0 bases and J by 0 bases, with 9 bases between the two germline ends. CDR1 and CDR2 (germline): SQVTM, ANQGSEA. This CDR3 contains 14 residues. Here the CDR3 DNA reads TGCAGCGTTGAAGATAGACAGAACTCCTACGAGCAGTACTTC. Its translation is CSVEDRQNSYEQYF.

The chain is built from TRBV11-1 and TRBJ2-3; D gene uncertain. Germline CDR1 and CDR2: SGHAT and FQDESV (reference sequence). This CDR3 contains 11 residues. Trimming removed 3 bases from V and 3 bases from J, with 1 base in between. The CDR3 protein is CASSLTDTQYF. The CDR3 region has the DNA TGTGCCAGCAGCTTGACAGATACGCAGTATTTT.

This chain connects TRBV28 to TRBJ1-5; 8 positions match TRBD1. CDR1 is MDHEN and CDR2 is SYDVKM in the germline V gene. The CDR3 is 14 residues long. V lost 5 bases and J lost 4; bases outside the gene matches: 4. The CDR3 protein is CASSRTGKNQPQHF. CDR3 nucleotide sequence: TGTGCCAGCAGTCGGACAGGGAAAAATCAGCCCCAGCATTTT.

This clone was detected only a few times. The CDR3 nucleotides read TGTGCCAGCAGCCATCAGACAGGGATTGTGGATACGCAGTATTTT. Protein product: CASSHQTGIVDTQYF. The V call is TRBV7-6, the J call TRBJ2-3; 7 bases fit TRBD1. Germline V gene data show CDR1 as SGHVS and CDR2 as FNYEAQ. Germline trimming cut 5 bases from V and 6 bases from J; bases unmatched to any gene: 11. The length of the CDR3 is 15 residues.

This sequence joins TRBV4-3 and TRBJ2-5; 7 bases match TRBD1. In germline, CDR1 is LGHNA, CDR2 YSLEER. The CDR3 has 18 residues. V lost 1 base to trimming and J lost 1 base; unmatched junction nucleotides: 12. The CDR3: CASSQVAQGTLAQETQYF. CDR3 nucleotides: TGCGCCAGCAGCCAAGTCGCACAGGGGACACTTGCCCAAGAGACCCAGTACTTC.

This chain uses TRBV4-3 with TRBJ1-1, with D hard to call. Germline V gives CDR1 LGHNA, CDR2 YSLEER. The V end was cut by 2 bases, the J end by 0 bases, with 7 bases between. The CDR3 totals 14 residues. The CDR3 DNA reads TGCGCCAGCAGCCAAAACGCCGTGAACACTGAAGCTTTCTTT. Its protein product is CASSQNAVNTEAFF.

A remark on this clone: The junction departs from germline at one end; a sequencing error may be responsible. This chain links TRBV5-1 with TRBJ1-1; 10 positions match TRBD1. Germline CDR1 and CDR2: SGHRS and YFSETQ. The CDR3 is 16 residues long. CDR3 loop: CASSLFGQGGNTEAFF. CDR3 nucleotides: TGTGCCAGCAGCCTCTTCGGACAGGGGGGGAACACTGAAGCTTTCTTT.